There are a few counts of the clone carrying this T cell receptor (beta chain). Its antigen is unknown. Expressed TCRB transcripts were sequenced after all isolated RNA was converted to cDNA. The table came from immunoSEQ multiplex PCR; TCRdb's copy has only in-frame clones and leaves some out. The table lists over 700,000 clones, roughly 15% of them singletons. V lost 4 bases and J 3 bases, leaving 20 bases between the germline ends. Germline CDR1 reads SGHDT; CDR2 reads YYEEEE. The CDR3 sequence is 17 residues long. This record comes from a study of beta chain features in type 1 diabetes. General observations from the study: A pattern of fewer insertions and more deletions at VDJ junctions was seen in type 1 diabetes patients.

J is TRBJ2-1 and V is TRBV5-6, with D perhaps assigned TRBD1 or TRBD2 (5 bases each). The sequenced sample was naive CD4+ T cells from blood. This receptor was identified in a woman aged 18 to 35 in good health. For the CDR3, the DNA is TGTGCCAGCAGCCCCCTTCCGTGGGACGGAGGCTACAATGAGCAGTTCTTC. This encodes CASSPLPWDGGYNEQFF.